This T cell receptor (beta chain) was profiled in a study of blood T cell repertoires in COVID-19 (TCRdb year 2020). About the full investigation: Samples from collaborators originated in the United States, Italy and Spain and spanned both the acute and convalescent phases of COVID-19. The prospective study material was composed of cDNA or gDNA derived from T cells, B-cell-depleted T cells, or PBMCs. The dataset comprised deeply sampled blood TCRbeta repertoires from subjects exposed to, actively infected with, or recovered from COVID-19. The repertoires were released in a freely available public database meant as a resource for research on the immune response to SARS-CoV-2. Samples were obtained from the ongoing ImmuneRACE study (first 160 participants) and from 1,000 to 1,500 subjects provided by 6 global collaborators. Nearly every sample came with metadata listing a de-identified subject ID, COVID-19 status, age in years and sex. Where available, HLA class I and class II types were obtained from metadata supplied by the sample provider rather than from assay-based typing.

Whole blood was collected in K2EDTA tubes by collaborating institutions according to the institutions' own protocols. For TCRbeta analysis, collaborator samples were shipped as frozen whole blood, as isolated PBMCs, or as DNA extracted from either sample type. As for this clone: The antigen it recognizes is unknown. No qualities accompany the bases; no much larger clone lies one base away.

TCRbeta CDR3 regions were amplified from genomic DNA by means of the immunoSEQ Assay, a bias-controlled multiplex PCR. Per the original workflow: The number of nucleated cells in each sample was estimated by amplification of reference gene primers within the assay. Sequence reads were collapsed and filtered to measure the absolute abundance of every unique TCRbeta CDR3 rearrangement. Productive Simpson clonality was computed per sample as the square root of Simpson's diversity index over productive rearrangements. The immuneACCESS repertoire file appears here via TCRdb, limited to in-frame rearrangements. These files lack a portion of the clones; in checked studies, under half of the deficit traces to unresolved V genes, and the cause of the others is not known. That table is the source of V, J and clone size, and D and trimming were worked out from the DNA. For this sample there are roughly 110,000 clones; 85% appear just once. The top ten hold 13% of the sample.

Points the paper makes about the study in general: The quantity of clinical and demographic metadata differed by source and by participant and was supplied without curation.

Per the germline V gene, MNHEY is the CDR1 and SVGEGT is the CDR2. Measured from the cysteine to the phenylalanine, the CDR3 is 14 residues long. Of the read, only the CDR3 DNA is kept; its 42 bases are in frame from base 1. V is cut by 4 bases and J by 9 bases, and the space between the germline ends is 13 bases. What was sequenced was peripheral blood. This clonotype was sampled from a human donor in a cohort sampled during active COVID-19. The sequence is built from TRBV6-2 or TRBV6-3 and TRBJ1-6, with TRBD1 as a weak D call on 6 bases. The CDR3 sequence is CASSSRGGSSPLHF. At the DNA level, the sequence is TGTGCCAGCAGTTCCAGGGGCGGTAGTTCACCCCTCCACTTT.